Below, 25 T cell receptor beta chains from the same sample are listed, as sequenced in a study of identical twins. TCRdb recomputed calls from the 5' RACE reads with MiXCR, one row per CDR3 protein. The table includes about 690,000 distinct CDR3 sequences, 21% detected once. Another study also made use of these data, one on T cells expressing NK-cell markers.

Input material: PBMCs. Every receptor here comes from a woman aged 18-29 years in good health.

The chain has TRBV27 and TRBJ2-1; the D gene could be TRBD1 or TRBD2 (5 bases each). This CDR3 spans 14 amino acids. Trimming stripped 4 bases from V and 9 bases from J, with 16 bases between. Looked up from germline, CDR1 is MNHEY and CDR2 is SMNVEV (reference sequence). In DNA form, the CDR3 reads TGTGCCAGCAGTTCCCGACTAAATGGGGGTGAGCAGTTCTTC. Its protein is CASSSRLNGGEQFF.

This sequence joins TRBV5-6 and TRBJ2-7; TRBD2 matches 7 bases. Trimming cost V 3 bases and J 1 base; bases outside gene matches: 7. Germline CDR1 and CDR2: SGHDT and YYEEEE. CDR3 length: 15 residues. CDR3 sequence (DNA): TGTGCCAGCAGCTGGGGGGGACGATCTTCCTACGAGCAGTACTTC. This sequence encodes CASSWGGRSSYEQYF.

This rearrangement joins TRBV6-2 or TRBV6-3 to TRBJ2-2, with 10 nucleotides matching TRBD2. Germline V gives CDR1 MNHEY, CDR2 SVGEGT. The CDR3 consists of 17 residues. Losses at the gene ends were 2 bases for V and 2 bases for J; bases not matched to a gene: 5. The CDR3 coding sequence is TGTGCCAGCAGTTACCTAAGGACTAGCGGAAACACCGGGGAGCTGTTTTTT. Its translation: CASSYLRTSGNTGELFF.

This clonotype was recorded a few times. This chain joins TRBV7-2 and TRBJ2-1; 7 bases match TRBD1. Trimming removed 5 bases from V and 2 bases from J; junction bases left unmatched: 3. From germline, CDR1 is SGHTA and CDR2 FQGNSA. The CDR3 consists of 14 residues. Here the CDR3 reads CASSHGTAYNEQFF. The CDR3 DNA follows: TGTGCCAGCAGCCACGGGACAGCCTACAATGAGCAGTTCTTC.

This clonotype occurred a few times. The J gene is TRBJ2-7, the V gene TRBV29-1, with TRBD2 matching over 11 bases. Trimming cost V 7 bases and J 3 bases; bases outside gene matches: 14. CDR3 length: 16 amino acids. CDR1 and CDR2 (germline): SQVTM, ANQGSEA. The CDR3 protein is CSASGLADPKRYEQYF. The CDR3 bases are TGCAGCGCCTCGGGACTAGCGGACCCAAAGCGCTACGAGCAGTACTTC.

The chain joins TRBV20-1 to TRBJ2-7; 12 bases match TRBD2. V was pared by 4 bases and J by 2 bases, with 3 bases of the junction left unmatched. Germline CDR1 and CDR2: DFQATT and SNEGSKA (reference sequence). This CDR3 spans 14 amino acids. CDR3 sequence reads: CSAIRLAGAYEQYF. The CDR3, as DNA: TGCAGTGCTATCCGACTAGCGGGGGCCTACGAGCAGTACTTC.

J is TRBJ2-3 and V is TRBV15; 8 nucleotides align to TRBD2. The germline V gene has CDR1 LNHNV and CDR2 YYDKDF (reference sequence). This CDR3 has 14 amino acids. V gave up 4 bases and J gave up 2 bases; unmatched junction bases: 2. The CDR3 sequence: CATSIAGLTDTQYF. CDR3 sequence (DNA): TGTGCCACCAGCATAGCGGGGCTCACAGATACGCAGTATTTT.

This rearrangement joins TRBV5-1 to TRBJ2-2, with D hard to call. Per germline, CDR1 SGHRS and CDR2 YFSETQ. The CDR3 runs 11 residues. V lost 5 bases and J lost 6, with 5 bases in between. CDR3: CASRRAGELFF. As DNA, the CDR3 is TGCGCCAGCAGAAGAGCCGGGGAGCTGTTTTTT.

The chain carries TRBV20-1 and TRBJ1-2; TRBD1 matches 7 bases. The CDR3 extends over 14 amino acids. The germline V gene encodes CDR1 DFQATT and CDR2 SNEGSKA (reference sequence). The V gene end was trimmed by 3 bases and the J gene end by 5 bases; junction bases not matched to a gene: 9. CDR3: CSASGTALLYGYTF. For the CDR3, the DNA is TGCAGTGCTAGCGGGACAGCCCTACTTTATGGCTACACCTTC.

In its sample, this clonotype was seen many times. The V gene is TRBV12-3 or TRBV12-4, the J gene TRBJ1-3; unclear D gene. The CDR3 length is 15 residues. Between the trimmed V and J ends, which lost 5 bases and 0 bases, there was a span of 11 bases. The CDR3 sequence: CASSPGLSSGNTIYF. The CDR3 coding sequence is TGTGCCAGCAGTCCTGGTCTTTCCTCTGGAAACACCATATATTTT.

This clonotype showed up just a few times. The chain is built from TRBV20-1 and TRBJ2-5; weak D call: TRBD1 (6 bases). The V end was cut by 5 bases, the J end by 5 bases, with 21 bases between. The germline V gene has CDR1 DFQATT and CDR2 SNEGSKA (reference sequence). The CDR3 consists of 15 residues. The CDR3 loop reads CSAEDRGSQGETQYF. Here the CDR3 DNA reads TGCAGTGCTGAGGACAGAGGTTCTCAGGGCGAGACCCAGTACTTC.

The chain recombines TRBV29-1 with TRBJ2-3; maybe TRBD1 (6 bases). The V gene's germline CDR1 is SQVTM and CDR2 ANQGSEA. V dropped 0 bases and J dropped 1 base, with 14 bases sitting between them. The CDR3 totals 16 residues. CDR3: CSVEDPGQPGTDTQYF. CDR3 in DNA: TGCAGCGTTGAAGATCCCGGACAGCCAGGCACAGATACGCAGTATTTT.

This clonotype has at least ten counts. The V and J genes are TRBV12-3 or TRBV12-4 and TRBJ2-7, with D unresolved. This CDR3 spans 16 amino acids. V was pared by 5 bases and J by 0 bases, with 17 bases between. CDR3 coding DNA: TGTGCCAGCAGTCTTCAAGGTGGTCTCAGCTCCTACGAGCAGTACTTC. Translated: CASSLQGGLSSYEQYF.

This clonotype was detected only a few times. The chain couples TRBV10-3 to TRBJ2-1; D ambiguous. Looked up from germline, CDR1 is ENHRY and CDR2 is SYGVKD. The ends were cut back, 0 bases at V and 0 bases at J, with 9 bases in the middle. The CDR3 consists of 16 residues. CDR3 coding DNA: TGTGCCATCAGTGAGTCGACACCCCACTCCTACAATGAGCAGTTCTTC. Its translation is CAISESTPHSYNEQFF.

The CDR3 bases are TGTGCCAGCGGCGATTCTGGACTAGCGGGAGTGAAGACCGGGGAGCTGTTTTTT. Translation gives CASGDSGLAGVKTGELFF. This chain uses TRBV12-3 or TRBV12-4 with TRBJ2-2, with 13 bases identical to TRBD2. With V trimmed by 8 bases and J by 5 bases, 14 bases remained unmatched. The CDR3 spans 18 residues.

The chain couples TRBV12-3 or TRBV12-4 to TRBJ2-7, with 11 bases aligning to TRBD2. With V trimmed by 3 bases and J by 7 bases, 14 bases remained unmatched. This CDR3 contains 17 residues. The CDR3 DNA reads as TGTGCCAGCAGTTTCTCTAGCGGGGGGCCCGCCAAGCTGGAGCAGTACTTC. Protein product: CASSFSSGGPAKLEQYF.

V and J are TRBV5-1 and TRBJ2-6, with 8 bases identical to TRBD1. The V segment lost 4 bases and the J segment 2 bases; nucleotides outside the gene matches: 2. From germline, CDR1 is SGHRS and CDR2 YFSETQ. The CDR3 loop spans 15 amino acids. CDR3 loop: CASSPGQAGANVLTF. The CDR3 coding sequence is TGCGCCAGCAGCCCGGGACAGGCTGGGGCCAACGTCCTGACTTTC.

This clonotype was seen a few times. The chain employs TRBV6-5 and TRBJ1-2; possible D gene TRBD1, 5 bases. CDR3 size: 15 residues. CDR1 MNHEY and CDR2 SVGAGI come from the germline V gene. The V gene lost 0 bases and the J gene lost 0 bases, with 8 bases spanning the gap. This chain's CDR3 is CASSYSRQPNYGYTF. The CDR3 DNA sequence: TGTGCCAGCAGTTACTCGAGACAGCCTAACTATGGCTACACCTTC.

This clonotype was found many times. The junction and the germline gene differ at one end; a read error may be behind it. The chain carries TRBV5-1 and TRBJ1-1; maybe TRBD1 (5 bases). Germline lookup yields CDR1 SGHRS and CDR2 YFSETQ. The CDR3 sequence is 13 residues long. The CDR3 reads CASSRDGNTEAFF. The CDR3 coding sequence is TGTGCCAGCAGCCGGGACGGGAACACTGAAGCTTTCTTT.

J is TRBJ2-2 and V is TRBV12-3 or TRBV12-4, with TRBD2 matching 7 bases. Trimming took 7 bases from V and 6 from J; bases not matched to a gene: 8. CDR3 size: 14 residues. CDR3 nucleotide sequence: TGTGCCAGCAACGGGGGAGGGCCGTCCGGGGAGCTGTTTTTT. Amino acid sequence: CASNGGGPSGELFF.

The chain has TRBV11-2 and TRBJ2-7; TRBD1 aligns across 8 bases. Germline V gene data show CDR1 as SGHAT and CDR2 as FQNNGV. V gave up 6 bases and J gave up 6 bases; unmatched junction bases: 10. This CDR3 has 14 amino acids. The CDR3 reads CASSQRTGLSEQYF. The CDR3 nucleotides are TGTGCCAGCAGTCAGAGGACAGGGTTGAGCGAGCAGTACTTC.

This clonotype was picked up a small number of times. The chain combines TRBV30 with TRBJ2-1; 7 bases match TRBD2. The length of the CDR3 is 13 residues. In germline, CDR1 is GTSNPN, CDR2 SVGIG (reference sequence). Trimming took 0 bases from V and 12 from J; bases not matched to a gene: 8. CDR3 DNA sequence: TGTGCCTGGAGTGTACTGAGCGGGATAGGGCAGTTCTTC. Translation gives CAWSVLSGIGQFF.

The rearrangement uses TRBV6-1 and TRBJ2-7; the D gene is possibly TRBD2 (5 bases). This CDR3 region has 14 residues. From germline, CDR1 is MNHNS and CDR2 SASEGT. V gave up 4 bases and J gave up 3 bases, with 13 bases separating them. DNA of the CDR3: TGTGCCAGCAGTGGCCCTTTGGAGGACTACGAGCAGTACTTC. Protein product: CASSGPLEDYEQYF.

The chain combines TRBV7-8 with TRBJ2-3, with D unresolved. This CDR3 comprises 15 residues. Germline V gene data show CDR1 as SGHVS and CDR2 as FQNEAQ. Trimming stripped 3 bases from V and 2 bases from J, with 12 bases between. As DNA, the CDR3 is TGTGCCAGCAGCTTCTTGGGTGGGTCCACAGATACGCAGTATTTT. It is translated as CASSFLGGSTDTQYF.

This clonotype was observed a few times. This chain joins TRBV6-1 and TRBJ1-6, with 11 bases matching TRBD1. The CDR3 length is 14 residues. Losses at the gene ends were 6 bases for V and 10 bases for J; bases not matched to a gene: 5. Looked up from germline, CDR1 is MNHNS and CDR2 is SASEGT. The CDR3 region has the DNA TGTGCCAGCAGAGGGACAGGGGGGGACTCACCCCTCCACTTT. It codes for CASRGTGGDSPLHF.